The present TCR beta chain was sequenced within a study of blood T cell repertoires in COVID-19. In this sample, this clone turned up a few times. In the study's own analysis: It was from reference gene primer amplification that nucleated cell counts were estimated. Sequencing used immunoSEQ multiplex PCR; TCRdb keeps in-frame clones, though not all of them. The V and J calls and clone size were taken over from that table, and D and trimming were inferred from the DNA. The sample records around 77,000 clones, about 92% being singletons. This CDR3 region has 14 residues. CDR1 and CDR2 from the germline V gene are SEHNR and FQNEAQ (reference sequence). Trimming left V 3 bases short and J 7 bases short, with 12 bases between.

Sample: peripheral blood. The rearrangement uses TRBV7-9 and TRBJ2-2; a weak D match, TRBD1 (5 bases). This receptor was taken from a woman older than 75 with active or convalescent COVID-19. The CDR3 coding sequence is TGTGCCAGCAGCTTTCCTGGGGCGCGCGGGGAGCTGTTTTTT. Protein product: CASSFPGARGELFF.